This TCR beta chain was captured by sequencing in a study of control samples from healthy donors and cancer patients. The V gene's germline CDR1 is SGHAT and CDR2 FQNNGV. The CDR3 runs to 14 residues. Trimming removed 5 bases from V and 4 bases from J, with 11 bases in between. Generated by immunoSEQ multiplex PCR, the TCRdb table keeps only in-frame clones and is missing some. The sample includes roughly 170,000 clones, around 88% of them seen just once. This clonotype originated in a woman in her twenties or thirties in good health. The sequencing input was blood. The chain is built from TRBV11-2 and TRBJ2-2; D call uncertain. The chain's CDR3 is CASSPLDGTGELFF. Written as DNA, the CDR3 is TGTGCCAGCAGCCCCCTTGACGGCACCGGGGAGCTGTTTTTT. The complete variable domain, with remaining parts taken from reference TRBV11-2 and TRBJ2-2, reads EAGVAQSPRYKIIEKRQSVAFWCNPISGHATLYWYQQILGQGPKLLIQFQNNGVVDDSQLPKDRFSAERLKGVDSTLKIQPAKLEDSAVYLCASSPLDGTGELFFGEGSRLTVL.